A selection of T cell receptor beta chains follows, all from one sample in a study of beta chain features in type 1 diabetes. Sequenced by immunoSEQ multiplex PCR; TCRdb stores in-frame clones only, minus some. The sample carries about 340,000 clones, 6.5% to 10% recorded once. Sequencing used central memory CD4+ T cells from blood. These receptors all stem from a woman aged 18-29 years in good health. Both conserved end residues are part of each CDR3. A D gene is named only where the DNA matches it firmly. Size values are once, few and many counts, or a class for expanded clones, and some rows have none.

abundance: few
v_gene: TRBV5-1
d_gene: TRBD1
j_gene: TRBJ2-7
len: 15
CDR3aa: CASSLVGTGTYEQYF
CDR3nt: TGCGCCAGCAGCTTGGTTGGGACAGGGACGTACGAGCAGTACTTC

abundance: few
v_gene: TRBV4-2
d_gene: .
j_gene: TRBJ2-1
len: 13
CDR3aa: CASSQERRVEQFF
CDR3nt: TGTGCCAGCAGCCAAGAGCGAAGGGTTGAGCAGTTCTTC

abundance: few
v_gene: TRBV29-1
d_gene: TRBD1
j_gene: TRBJ2-2
len: 18
CDR3aa: CSVALNPWTGGITGELFF
CDR3nt: TGCAGCGTTGCGCTAAACCCATGGACAGGGGGCATCACCGGGGAGCTGTTTTTT

abundance: .
v_gene: TRBV27
d_gene: .
j_gene: TRBJ2-1
len: 15
CDR3aa: CASSFLRGSTNEQFF
CDR3nt: TGTGCCAGCAGTTTCCTTCGTGGCTCCACCAATGAGCAGTTCTTC

abundance: .
v_gene: TRBV27
d_gene: TRBD1
j_gene: TRBJ2-2
len: 15
CDR3aa: CASRRDRRNTGELFF
CDR3nt: TGTGCCAGCAGAAGGGACAGACGGAACACCGGGGAGCTGTTTTTT

abundance: .
v_gene: TRBV15
d_gene: .
j_gene: TRBJ2-7
len: 13
CDR3aa: CATSRGQVGEQYF
CDR3nt: TGTGCCACCAGCAGAGGACAGGTGGGCGAACAGTACTTC

abundance: .
v_gene: TRBV7-3
d_gene: .
j_gene: TRBJ2-7
len: 11
CDR3aa: CASSTGDEQYF
CDR3nt: TGTGCCAGCAGCACCGGGGACGAGCAGTACTTC

abundance: few
v_gene: TRBV6-1
d_gene: TRBD1
j_gene: TRBJ2-1
len: 14
CDR3aa: CASNRDRAYNEQFF
CDR3nt: TGTGCCAGTAACCGGGACAGGGCTTACAATGAGCAGTTCTTC

abundance: .
v_gene: TRBV7-9
d_gene: .
j_gene: TRBJ2-5
len: 13
CDR3aa: CASSDPPRPGSYF
CDR3nt: TGTGCCAGCAGCGATCCCCCAAGACCGGGAAGTTACTTC

abundance: few
v_gene: TRBV10-2
d_gene: TRBD2
j_gene: TRBJ2-7
len: 14
CDR3aa: CASRSQAGGGEQYF
CDR3nt: TGCGCCAGCAGGAGTCAAGCGGGAGGGGGCGAGCAGTACTTC

abundance: .
v_gene: TRBV11-2
d_gene: TRBD1
j_gene: TRBJ2-3
len: 15
CDR3aa: CASSFTGGPTDTQYF
CDR3nt: TGTGCCAGCAGCTTCACAGGGGGCCCCACAGATACGCAGTATTTT

abundance: .
v_gene: TRBV4-3
d_gene: .
j_gene: TRBJ2-6
len: 17
CDR3aa: CASSQDWVSSGANVLTF
CDR3nt: TGCGCCAGCAGCCAAGATTGGGTCAGCTCTGGGGCCAACGTCCTGACTTTC

abundance: few
v_gene: TRBV5-6
d_gene: .
j_gene: TRBJ2-3
len: 13
CDR3aa: CASSSSSEDTQYF
CDR3nt: TGTGCCAGCAGCTCGTCTAGCGAAGATACGCAGTATTTT

abundance: once
v_gene: TRBV4-2
d_gene: .
j_gene: TRBJ2-7
len: 13
CDR3aa: CASSQDSKREQYF
CDR3nt: TGTGCCAGCAGCCAAGACTCGAAAAGGGAGCAGTACTTC

abundance: .
v_gene: TRBV10-3
d_gene: .
j_gene: TRBJ2-7
len: 12
CDR3aa: CAISERSYEQYF
CDR3nt: TGTGCCATCAGCGAGCGGAGTTACGAGCAGTACTTC

abundance: .
v_gene: TRBV7-6
d_gene: .
j_gene: TRBJ2-3
len: 13
CDR3aa: CASSLVAADTQYF
CDR3nt: TGTGCCAGCAGCTTGGTAGCGGCAGATACGCAGTATTTT

abundance: few
v_gene: TRBV2
d_gene: .
j_gene: TRBJ1-5
len: 14
CDR3aa: CASSLQGRDQPQHF
CDR3nt: TGTGCCAGCAGTTTGCAGGGCAGGGATCAGCCCCAGCATTTT

abundance: few
v_gene: TRBV7-2
d_gene: TRBD1
j_gene: TRBJ2-7
len: 16
CDR3aa: CASSRRGTGASYEQYF
CDR3nt: TGTGCCAGCAGCCGGAGGGGGACAGGGGCCTCCTACGAGCAGTACTTC

abundance: many
v_gene: TRBV28
d_gene: .
j_gene: TRBJ2-5
len: 15
CDR3aa: CASTPKPGLRETQYF
CDR3nt: TGTGCCAGCACCCCGAAACCAGGGCTTCGGGAGACCCAGTACTTC

abundance: few
v_gene: TRBV9
d_gene: .
j_gene: TRBJ2-7
len: 10
CDR3aa: CASRLYEQYF
CDR3nt: TGTGCCAGCCGTTTATACGAGCAGTACTTC

abundance: .
v_gene: TRBV2
d_gene: .
j_gene: TRBJ1-5
len: 15
CDR3aa: CASSEYAGQGQPQHF
CDR3nt: TGTGCCAGCAGTGAATATGCAGGGCAGGGTCAGCCCCAGCATTTT

abundance: .
v_gene: TRBV18
d_gene: .
j_gene: TRBJ2-1
len: 15
CDR3aa: CASSPGVAEHNEQFF
CDR3nt: TGTGCCAGCTCACCGGGAGTAGCGGAGCACAATGAGCAGTTCTTC

abundance: .
v_gene: TRBV19
d_gene: TRBD2
j_gene: TRBJ2-3
len: 16
CDR3aa: CASSTQPGLATDTQYF
CDR3nt: TGTGCCAGTAGTACGCAGCCGGGACTAGCCACAGATACGCAGTATTTT

abundance: .
v_gene: TRBV28
d_gene: TRBD1
j_gene: TRBJ1-2
len: 12
CDR3aa: CATGGTAYGYTF
CDR3nt: TGTGCCACTGGGGGGACAGCCTATGGCTACACCTTC

abundance: .
v_gene: TRBV2
d_gene: .
j_gene: TRBJ2-5
len: 13
CDR3aa: CASSERNQETQYF
CDR3nt: TGTGCCAGCAGTGAACGCAACCAAGAGACCCAGTACTTC

abundance: few
v_gene: TRBV7-2
d_gene: TRBD2
j_gene: TRBJ2-3
len: 16
CDR3aa: CASSLDLTGGRDTQYF
CDR3nt: TGTGCCAGCAGCTTAGATCTGACGGGAGGCCGGGATACGCAGTATTTT

abundance: .
v_gene: TRBV2
d_gene: .
j_gene: TRBJ2-1
len: 14
CDR3aa: CASMRQSSYNEQFF
CDR3nt: TGTGCCAGCATGCGGCAGAGCTCCTACAATGAGCAGTTCTTC

abundance: .
v_gene: TRBV2
d_gene: .
j_gene: TRBJ2-5
len: 12
CDR3aa: CASKGPGETQYF
CDR3nt: TGTGCCAGCAAAGGTCCGGGAGAGACCCAGTACTTC